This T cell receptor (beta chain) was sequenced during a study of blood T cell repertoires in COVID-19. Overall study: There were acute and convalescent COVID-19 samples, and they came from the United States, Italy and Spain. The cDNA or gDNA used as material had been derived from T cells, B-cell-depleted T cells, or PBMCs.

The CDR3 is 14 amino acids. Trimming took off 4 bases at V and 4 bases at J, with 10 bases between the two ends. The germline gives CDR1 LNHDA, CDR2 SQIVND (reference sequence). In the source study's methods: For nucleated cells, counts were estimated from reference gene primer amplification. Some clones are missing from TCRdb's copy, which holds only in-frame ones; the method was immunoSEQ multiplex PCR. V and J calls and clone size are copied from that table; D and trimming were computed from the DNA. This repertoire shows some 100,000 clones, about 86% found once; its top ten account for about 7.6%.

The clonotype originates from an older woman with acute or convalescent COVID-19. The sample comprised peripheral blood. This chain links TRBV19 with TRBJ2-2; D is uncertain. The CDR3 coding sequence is TGTGCCAGTAGTACCCATAAGAGCACCGGGGAGCTGTTTTTT. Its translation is CASSTHKSTGELFF.